These 19 T cell receptor beta chains share one sample of origin, sequenced in a study of blood T cell repertoires in COVID-19. TCRdb's copy holds only in-frame clones and misses some; the assay was immunoSEQ multiplex PCR. Here the sample spans 35,000 to 45,000 clones, 85% to 90% being singletons. Sequenced input: peripheral blood. The receptors were sampled from an older man with acute or convalescent COVID-19.

V gene TRBV7-9 combines with J gene TRBJ2-1; D remains unclear. Trimming stripped 1 base from V and 4 bases from J, with 5 bases between. This CDR3 contains 13 residues. From germline, CDR1 is SEHNR and CDR2 FQNEAQ (reference sequence). The CDR3 DNA is TGTGCCAGCAGCTTAGGTCAGTACAATGAGCAGTTCTTC. It translates to CASSLGQYNEQFF.

This chain joins TRBV9 and TRBJ2-1; perhaps TRBD1 as D (5 bases). This CDR3 spans 15 amino acids. The germline V and J ends were trimmed by 4 bases and 7 bases, with 18 bases remaining between them. CDR1 and CDR2 from the germline V gene are SGDLS and YYNGEE. This chain's CDR3 is CASSRDQTVSNEQFF. The CDR3 nucleotides read TGTGCCAGCAGCCGTGATCAGACAGTTAGTAATGAGCAGTTCTTC.

This chain uses TRBV19 with TRBJ1-1; TRBD1 matches at 8 bases. Losses at the gene ends were 0 bases for V and 4 bases for J; bases not matched to a gene: 1. There are 14 residues in the CDR3. Germline V lookup: CDR1 LNHDA, CDR2 SQIVND (reference sequence). CDR3 region: CASSIEDRATEAFF. In nucleotides, the CDR3 is TGTGCCAGTAGTATAGAGGACAGGGCCACTGAAGCTTTCTTT.

This clone was counted a single time. The chain employs TRBV10-3 and TRBJ1-2, with 7 bases lining up with TRBD1. J lost 6 bases, V lost 1 base, and 2 bases had no gene match. The CDR3 runs to 13 residues. CDR1 and CDR2 from the germline V gene are ENHRY and SYGVKD. The CDR3 sequence is CAISEFDRDGYTF. The CDR3 region has the DNA TGTGCCATCAGTGAGTTTGACAGGGATGGCTACACCTTC.

V gene TRBV7-2 combines with J gene TRBJ1-1, with a tentative D call TRBD1 (6 bases). The CDR3 has 17 residues. CDR1 SGHTA and CDR2 FQGNSA come from the germline V gene. V lost 4 bases and J 1 base, leaving 19 bases between the germline ends. In nucleotides, the CDR3 is TGTGCCAGCAGCTGGGACACCCACCAGAGAGGGAACACTGAAGCTTTCTTT. It yields the protein CASSWDTHQRGNTEAFF.

This chain uses TRBV10-3 with TRBJ1-1; 10 bases are shared with TRBD1. V gave up 1 base and J gave up 0 bases; unmatched junction bases: 2. There are 16 residues in the CDR3. The V gene's germline CDR1 is ENHRY and CDR2 SYGVKD. CDR3 sequence reads: CAISEWDRGVNTEAFF. CDR3 coding DNA: TGTGCCATCAGTGAGTGGGACAGGGGAGTGAACACTGAAGCTTTCTTT.

The chain employs TRBV2 and TRBJ2-7; 9 bases align to TRBD1. CDR3 length equals 16 residues. V lost 0 bases and J lost 1; bases outside the gene matches: 4. Germline V gene data show CDR1 as SNHLY and CDR2 as FYNNEI. The CDR3 spells CASSEARDRVSYEQYF. The CDR3 nucleotides read TGTGCCAGCAGTGAAGCTAGGGACAGGGTGTCCTACGAGCAGTACTTC.

The rearrangement uses TRBV15 and TRBJ1-5; 7 bases agree with TRBD1. Germline V gives CDR1 LNHNV, CDR2 YYDKDF (reference sequence). The CDR3 extends over 15 amino acids. The V segment lost 3 bases and the J segment 5 bases; nucleotides outside the gene matches: 7. CDR3 nucleotide sequence: TGTGCCACCAGCAGGGAGGGACAGTGGGATCAGCCCCAGCATTTT. Encoded protein: CATSREGQWDQPQHF. The variable domain in full, completed from reference TRBV15 and TRBJ1-5, reads DAMVIQNPRYQVTQFGKPVTLSCSQTLNHNVMYWYQQKSSQAPKLLFHYYDKDFNNEADTPDNFQSRRPNTSFCFLDIRSPGLGDTAMYLCATSREGQWDQPQHFGDGTRLSIL.

This chain connects TRBV11-3 to TRBJ2-1; 8 bases agree with TRBD1. Germline values: CDR1 SGHNT, CDR2 YENEEA. V lost 2 bases and J lost 4; bases outside the gene matches: 7. The CDR3 covers 16 residues. The CDR3 sequence: CASSLYGDRGYNEQFF. The CDR3 bases are TGTGCCAGCAGCTTATACGGAGACAGGGGATACAATGAGCAGTTCTTC.

The genes are TRBV12-3 or TRBV12-4 and TRBJ2-7; 7 nucleotides agree with TRBD2. The CDR3 totals 11 residues. With V trimmed by 1 base and J by 9 bases, 0 bases remained unmatched. The CDR3 DNA reads TGTGCCAGCAGTTTAGGGGAGGGGCAGTACTTC. Translating gives CASSLGEGQYF.

V gene TRBV6-5 combines with J gene TRBJ2-2, with D unclear. The CDR3 has 13 residues. Per the germline V gene, CDR1 is MNHEY and CDR2 is SVGAGI. Trimming left V 8 bases short and J 1 base short, with 8 bases between. CDR3 region: CASGERNTGELFF. DNA for the CDR3: TGTGCCAGCGGAGAGAGGAACACCGGGGAGCTGTTTTTT.

The J gene is TRBJ2-5, the V gene TRBV6-6; TRBD1 aligns across 7 bases. This CDR3 is 15 amino acids long. The germline V gene has CDR1 MNHNY and CDR2 SVGAGI (reference sequence). V shed 8 bases, J shed 4 bases, and the junction held 13 bases outside the gene matches. The CDR3 loop is CASWSGQLYRETQYF. The CDR3 DNA follows: TGTGCCAGCTGGTCGGGACAGCTTTACAGAGAGACCCAGTACTTC.

The chain uses TRBV6-2 or TRBV6-3 and TRBJ1-2; TRBD1 is a possible D gene (5 bases). This CDR3 spans 17 amino acids. Germline V gene lookup returns CDR1 MNHEY and CDR2 SVGEGT. The V end was cut by 0 bases, the J end by 1 base, with 15 bases between. CDR3 bases: TGTGCCAGCAGTTACTCTGAACTGCCGACAGATAACTATGGCTACACCTTC. It yields the protein CASSYSELPTDNYGYTF.

In regard to this clone: A read error may produce the germline difference seen at one junction end. The V call is TRBV27, the J call TRBJ1-6; TRBD1 matches at 9 bases. Germline CDR1 and CDR2: MNHEY and SMNVEV (reference sequence). The CDR3 is made up of 16 amino acids. This CDR3 is CASSLKQGAYDSPLHF. For the CDR3, the DNA is TGTGCCAGCAGTTTAAAACAGGGGGCCTATGATTCACCCCTCCACTTT.

J is TRBJ2-7 and V is TRBV4-3; possible D gene TRBD2, 6 bases. The CDR3 sequence is 15 residues long. The V end was cut by 0 bases, the J end by 2 bases, with 11 bases between. Germline loops: CDR1 LGHNA, CDR2 YSLEER. DNA of the CDR3: TGCGCCAGCAGCCAAGAGGGCGGGAAACCCTACGAGCAGTACTTC. It codes for CASSQEGGKPYEQYF.

The rearrangement links TRBV4-3 to TRBJ1-1; the match to TRBD1 covers 7 bases. This CDR3 contains 15 residues. With 5 bases clipped from V and 1 base from J, the junction kept 7 bases outside the gene matches. CDR1 and CDR2 from the germline V gene are LGHNA and YSLEER. The CDR3 spells CASSVQQGTNTEAFF. Here the CDR3 DNA reads TGCGCCAGCAGCGTTCAACAGGGGACGAACACTGAAGCTTTCTTT.

The J gene is TRBJ1-4, the V gene TRBV4-3; D not certain. This CDR3 is 13 amino acids long. The V gene lost 0 bases and the J gene lost 11 bases, with 10 bases spanning the gap. Per germline, CDR1 LGHNA and CDR2 YSLEER. CDR3 in amino acids: CASSQDRGSKLFF. The CDR3 nucleotides read TGCGCCAGCAGCCAAGATCGGGGTTCCAAACTGTTTTTT.

This chain connects TRBV6-2 or TRBV6-3 to TRBJ2-3; a weak D match, TRBD2 (6 bases). Looked up from germline, CDR1 is MNHEY and CDR2 is SVGEGT. The CDR3 totals 16 residues. The germline V and J ends were trimmed by 2 bases and 3 bases, with 15 bases remaining between them. Written as DNA, the CDR3 is TGTGCCAGCAGTTACGGGACTGGGGAAATTACAGATACGCAGTATTTT. Protein product: CASSYGTGEITDTQYF.

This chain connects TRBV7-6 to TRBJ2-7; 8 bases are a match to TRBD2. After removal of 5 bases from V and 3 bases from J, the junction contained 12 bases not matched to a gene. This CDR3 has 16 amino acids. Germline CDR1 reads SGHVS; CDR2 reads FNYEAQ. In DNA, the CDR3 is TGTGCCAGCAGCCCCCGACAGCGGGGGAACGACTACGAGCAGTACTTC. Translating it yields CASSPRQRGNDYEQYF.